A single sample is the source of the 19 T cell receptor beta chains below, sequenced in a study of T cell responses to AZD1222 COVID-19 vaccine. Profiling relied on immunoSEQ multiplex PCR, and the TCRdb table lists in-frame clones only, not all of them. The table has 55,000 to 85,000 clones, around 83% seen once. Sequenced material: peripheral blood, taken on day 0 of AZD1222 vaccination. The receptors stem from an adult in good health.

The V and J genes are TRBV2 and TRBJ1-1; D unclear. This CDR3 contains 13 residues. V lost 5 bases to trimming and J lost 1 base, with 8 bases between them. Germline V lookup: CDR1 SNHLY, CDR2 FYNNEI. Written as DNA, the CDR3 is TGTGCCAGCAGTTACTCACCGAACACTGAAGCTTTCTTT. As protein: CASSYSPNTEAFF.

The V and J genes are TRBV24-1 and TRBJ2-3; 9 bases fit TRBD1. Looked up from germline, CDR1 is KGHDR and CDR2 is SFDVKD. This CDR3 has 15 amino acids. Unmatched junction bases numbered 9, after V lost 8 bases and J lost 4 bases. This CDR3 reads CATNPGQGRADTQYF. CDR3 DNA sequence: TGTGCCACCAACCCAGGACAGGGGCGTGCAGATACGCAGTATTTT.

V and J are TRBV6-4 and TRBJ1-1; 8 nucleotides line up with TRBD1. CDR3 length: 15 residues. Germline CDR1 reads MRHNA; CDR2 reads SNTAGT. V lost 5 bases, J lost 1 base, and 6 bases stayed unmatched. CDR3 residues: CASSTRGQGNTEAFF. The CDR3 DNA reads as TGTGCCAGCAGTACCCGCGGACAGGGGAACACTGAAGCTTTCTTT.

The rearrangement links TRBV13 to TRBJ2-5; possibly TRBD2 for D (6 bases). CDR3 length: 16 residues. Deletions cut 5 bases from V and 7 bases from J, with 23 bases between. Germline CDR1 PRHDT, CDR2 FYEKMQ (reference sequence). CDR3 residues: CASSPRRTNPTGTQYF. The CDR3 DNA is TGTGCCAGCAGCCCTCGAAGGACTAACCCCACGGGGACCCAGTACTTC.

The rearrangement joins TRBV11-2 to TRBJ2-2; D gene uncertain. The CDR3 consists of 12 residues. Germline V gives CDR1 SGHAT, CDR2 FQNNGV. V dropped 0 bases and J dropped 8 bases, with 4 bases sitting between them. The chain's CDR3 is CASSLEAGELFF. As DNA, the CDR3 is TGTGCCAGCAGCTTAGAGGCTGGGGAGCTGTTTTTT.

The chain carries TRBV18 and TRBJ2-2; 10 positions match TRBD2. CDR1 and CDR2 (germline): KGHSH, LQKENI. This CDR3 spans 16 amino acids. The J segment lost 5 bases and the V segment lost 3 bases, leaving 6 bases of the junction unmatched. The CDR3: CASSPDGTSATGELFF. The CDR3 bases are TGTGCCAGCTCACCGGATGGGACTAGCGCGACCGGGGAGCTGTTTTTT.

V and J are TRBV6-2 or TRBV6-3 and TRBJ1-1; D gene uncertain. The CDR3 is 15 amino acids. Trimming shortened V by 3 bases and J by 1 base, and 12 bases separated the two germline ends. Germline CDR1 and CDR2: MNHEY and SVGEGT. The CDR3 is CASSYTAYGNTEAFF. DNA of the CDR3: TGTGCCAGCAGTTATACGGCTTACGGGAACACTGAAGCTTTCTTT.

This clone occurred a few times. The chain couples TRBV19 to TRBJ1-1; D call uncertain. From germline, CDR1 is LNHDA and CDR2 SQIVND (reference sequence). The CDR3 has 13 residues. Trimming removed 5 bases from V and 0 bases from J, with 7 bases in between. The CDR3 sequence: CASSSYMNTEAFF. The CDR3 DNA sequence: TGTGCCAGTAGTTCTTATATGAACACTGAAGCTTTCTTT.

The J gene is TRBJ1-2, the V gene TRBV27; D is undetermined. Trimming took off 4 bases at V and 6 bases at J, with 15 bases between the two ends. This CDR3 has 14 residues. The germline gives CDR1 MNHEY, CDR2 SMNVEV (reference sequence). The CDR3 loop reads CASSSDTKRNGYTF. As DNA, the CDR3 is TGTGCCAGCAGTTCGGATACGAAGAGAAATGGCTACACCTTC.

The rearrangement links TRBV4-2 to TRBJ2-3; a possible D gene is TRBD1 (7 bases). The CDR3 covers 18 residues. Germline V gives CDR1 LGHNA, CDR2 YNFKEQ. V lost 0 bases to trimming and J lost 6 bases, with 22 bases between them. The CDR3 nucleotides are TGTGCCAGCAGCCAAGACTTTAGCAGGGGGGCGGCATGGGATACGCAGTATTTT. It translates to CASSQDFSRGAAWDTQYF.

The gene calls are TRBV28 and TRBJ1-3; possibly TRBD1 for D (5 bases). CDR3 length: 16 amino acids. V was cut by 5 bases and J by 2 bases, with 16 bases left in between. Germline assignment: CDR1 MDHEN and CDR2 SYDVKM. In nucleotides, the CDR3 is TGTGCCAGCAGTAGCCAGGGAGGGGAGGCTGGAAACACCATATATTTT. Translating gives CASSSQGGEAGNTIYF.

V gene TRBV6-1 combines with J gene TRBJ2-1; no reliable D call. V gave up 3 bases and J gave up 5 bases, with 8 bases separating them. This CDR3 is 13 amino acids long. Germline V lookup: CDR1 MNHNS, CDR2 SASEGT. In nucleotides, the CDR3 is TGTGCCAGCAGTGAGTTACCCAACAATGAGCAGTTCTTC. Amino acids: CASSELPNNEQFF.

This clone has more than one count but fewer than ten. The chain employs TRBV9 and TRBJ2-7, with TRBD1 identical over 9 bases. The CDR3 totals 15 residues. CDR1 is SGDLS, CDR2 YYNGEE, per germline. Trimming at V came to 4 bases and at J to 5 bases, leaving 10 bases not matched to a gene. Here the CDR3 DNA reads TGTGCCAGCAGCCCCGGGCGGGACAGGGTCAACGAGCAGTACTTC. Translated: CASSPGRDRVNEQYF.

The chain uses TRBV18 and TRBJ1-2, with a tentative D call TRBD1 (5 bases). Germline CDR1 and CDR2: KGHSH and LQKENI. V dropped 4 bases and J dropped 7 bases, with 13 bases sitting between them. The CDR3 is 13 residues long. This chain's CDR3 is CASSLARQGGYTF. In nucleotides, the CDR3 is TGTGCCAGCTCACTGGCCAGGCAGGGTGGCTACACCTTC.

This chain joins TRBV4-1 and TRBJ2-7, with 9 bases fitting TRBD1. V gave up 1 base and J gave up 2 bases; unmatched junction bases: 12. Germline CDR1 MGHRA, CDR2 YSYEKL. CDR3 length equals 18 residues. Here the CDR3 DNA reads TGCGCCAGCAGCCAAGGTTTTATACGGACAGGGGACACCTACGAGCAGTACTTC. This sequence encodes CASSQGFIRTGDTYEQYF.

The CDR3 here is CASSLKGGGTLGSPLHF. The CDR3 nucleotides are TGTGCCAGCAGTTTAAAGGGGGGTGGGACGTTAGGTTCACCCCTCCACTTT. The rearrangement uses TRBV27 and TRBJ1-6, with D possibly TRBD1 on 6 matching bases. Germline CDR1 and CDR2: MNHEY and SMNVEV (reference sequence). Between the trimmed V and J ends, which lost 2 bases and 9 bases, there was a span of 20 bases. The length of the CDR3 is 17 residues.

V usage is TRBV2 and J usage is TRBJ1-6, with 8 bases lining up with TRBD1. There are 14 residues in the CDR3. V was clipped by 4 bases and J by 5 bases; unmatched bases: 1. Germline V gene sequence: CDR1 SNHLY, CDR2 FYNNEI. The CDR3 region is CASSGGQDNSPLHF. CDR3 DNA: TGTGCCAGCAGTGGGGGACAGGATAATTCACCCCTCCACTTT.

The sample holds a few counts of this clone. V gene TRBV9 combines with J gene TRBJ1-6, with a tentative D call TRBD1 (6 bases). Germline V gene data show CDR1 as SGDLS and CDR2 as YYNGEE. The CDR3 covers 13 residues. The V end lost 3 bases, the J end lost 5 bases, and 6 bases lay between the germline ends. CDR3 sequence (DNA): TGTGCCAGCAGCGGGACAGATAATTCACCCCTCCACTTT. Translation gives CASSGTDNSPLHF.

The V gene is TRBV27, the J gene TRBJ2-2, with unresolved D. The CDR3 sequence is 14 residues long. The V and J ends lost 2 bases and 6 bases respectively, with 10 bases between them. Germline values: CDR1 MNHEY, CDR2 SMNVEV (reference sequence). CDR3 bases: TGTGCCAGCAGTTTAAAAGGGTCCCCCGGGGAGCTGTTTTTT. This encodes CASSLKGSPGELFF.